The 3 T cell receptor beta chains presented below share a single source sample, sequenced in a study of blood T cell repertoires in COVID-19. Here immunoSEQ multiplex PCR was the method, and the copy in TCRdb shows in-frame clones only, minus some. The data show around 370,000 clones, with around 90% seen just once and around 6.3% held by the top ten. The specimen sequenced was peripheral blood. The receptors come from a man between 18 and 29 years old with active or convalescent COVID-19.

This clone came up once. The V gene is TRBV7-8, the J gene TRBJ1-1; D is perhaps TRBD1 (6 bases). In germline, CDR1 is SGHVS, CDR2 FQNEAQ. Trimming left V 0 bases short and J 8 bases short, with 7 bases between. The CDR3 contains 12 residues. The CDR3 bases are TGTGCCAGCAGCTTAGCCGACAGGGAAGCTTTCTTT. This gives the protein CASSLADREAFF.

The genes are TRBV19 and TRBJ1-5; weak D call: TRBD1 (5 bases). This CDR3 has 15 amino acids. CDR1 and CDR2 (germline): LNHDA, SQIVND (reference sequence). Trimming left V 7 bases short and J 4 bases short, with 17 bases between. CDR3 DNA: TGTGCCAGTACCGGGGGTCGGGGACGAAATCAGCCCCAGCATTTT. Amino acids: CASTGGRGRNQPQHF.

This clone has only a few counts. The chain carries TRBV4-1 and TRBJ2-7; D is ambiguous. The CDR3 is 16 residues long. Germline lookup yields CDR1 MGHRA and CDR2 YSYEKL. V was pared by 4 bases and J by 3 bases, with 19 bases between. The CDR3 sequence is CASSPRGPLLDYEQYF. CDR3 DNA sequence: TGCGCCAGCAGCCCACGAGGTCCCCTACTTGACTACGAGCAGTACTTC.